This TCR beta chain originates from a study of molecular identifiers for immune sequencing clone quantification. Sorted inputs of about 17,000 to 1,100,000 cells, with 10%, 30% or 50% RNA, yielded naive CD8 libraries. Sorting isolated naive CD8 T cells as CD8+CD4-CCR7+CD45RA+ events. The authors built bulk TCR libraries by previously described methods with listed TCR primers. TCRdb re-derived calls from the PCR reads in MiXCR, one entry per CDR3 protein. The sample holds under 600,000 distinct CDR3 sequences, around a fifth seen once. Germline CDR1 and CDR2: MNHEY and SVGAGI. After removal of 4 bases from V and 4 bases from J, the junction contained 8 bases not matched to a gene. The CDR3 covers 16 residues.

This receptor was taken from a human donor in good health. Some libraries in this study had Jurkat cell RNA spiked in. The rearrangement uses TRBV6-5 and TRBJ2-1; TRBD1 matches at 9 bases. Sequencing was done on a sample of naive CD8+ T cells from blood, with Jurkat cell RNA spiked in. Indicated subset: FACS-sorted CD8+CD4-CCR7+CD45RA+ naive T cells. Here the CDR3 reads CASSSTTGQGYNEQFF. The CDR3 DNA is TGTGCCAGCAGTTCAACGACCGGACAGGGGTACAATGAGCAGTTCTTC.